The 26 T cell receptor beta chains presented below share a single source sample, sequenced in a study of CD8+ T cells in alopecia areata. After isolation, RNA underwent reverse transcription to generate cDNA as the sequencing template. Assay: immunoSEQ multiplex PCR; the TCRdb copy retains only in-frame clones and omits some. The sample has roughly 46,000 clones, about two thirds seen once. As to treatment: oral pan-JAK inhibitor, 5-10 mg twice daily. The input for sequencing was CD8+ T cells sorted from blood, taken at week 4, from a patient treated with tofacitinib. These receptors were collected from a human donor with alopecia areata.

About this clone: With only one base between it and a far larger clone, this is likely a read error. Other DNA sequences in the same sample also yield this CDR3. V gene TRBV4-3 combines with J gene TRBJ2-6, with D possibly TRBD2 on 6 matching bases. CDR1 is LGHNA, CDR2 YSLEER, per germline. Trimming took 0 bases from V and 0 from J, leaving 6 bases between them. The CDR3 is 16 amino acids. Written as DNA, the CDR3 is TGCGCCAGCAGCCAAGACGGGAGCTCTGGGGCCAACGTCCTGACTTTC. Residues: CASSQDGSSGANVLTF.

The chain joins TRBV10-2 to TRBJ2-7, with D unresolved. Trimming took off 4 bases at V and 4 bases at J, with 14 bases between the two ends. The CDR3 spans 14 residues. Germline CDR1 WSHSY, CDR2 SAAADI. The CDR3 DNA follows: TGCGCCAGCAGTGGACACCAGGCCGGGTACGAGCAGTACTTC. This translates into CASSGHQAGYEQYF.

This rearrangement joins TRBV29-1 to TRBJ1-1; D remains unclear. The CDR3 is 11 residues long. V dropped 7 bases and J dropped 3 bases, with 9 bases sitting between them. From germline, CDR1 is SQVTM and CDR2 ANQGSEA. The DNA for the CDR3 is TGCAGCGCTTATGAAGACACTGAAGCTTTCTTT. It codes for CSAYEDTEAFF.

The chain links TRBV29-1 to TRBJ2-7, with D perhaps matching TRBD1 (6 bases). V was clipped by 0 bases and J by 4 bases, with 13 bases between them. This CDR3 comprises 14 residues. CDR1 is SQVTM, CDR2 ANQGSEA, per germline. CDR3: CSVEEQGLGYEQYF. In DNA, the CDR3 is TGCAGCGTTGAAGAACAGGGCTTGGGGTACGAGCAGTACTTC.

The chain uses TRBV30 and TRBJ2-2, with TRBD2 as a possible D gene (6 bases). CDR3 size: 13 residues. Germline V lookup: CDR1 GTSNPN, CDR2 SVGIG (reference sequence). Trimming cost V 5 bases and J 6 bases, with 13 bases left between them. The CDR3 DNA follows: TGTGCCTGGTCGGGACTCCTAGCCGGGGAGCTGTTTTTT. It translates to CAWSGLLAGELFF.

In this sample, this clone turned up a few times. V gene TRBV30 combines with J gene TRBJ2-1; D remains ambiguous. The CDR3 sequence is 13 residues long. V lost 3 bases and J 0 bases, leaving 6 bases between the germline ends. The germline CDR1 and CDR2 sequences are GTSNPN and SVGIG (reference sequence). The CDR3 DNA is TGTGCCTGGAGCGGTAGCTCCTACAATGAGCAGTTCTTC. Translating it yields CAWSGSSYNEQFF.

In this sample, this clone turned up once. The chain couples TRBV30 to TRBJ1-2; tentatively, D is TRBD1 (5 bases). The CDR3 covers 11 residues. Trimming pared 6 bases from V and 4 bases from J, leaving 9 bases between. CDR1 and CDR2 (germline): GTSNPN, SVGIG (reference sequence). The CDR3 reads CACTGGYGYTF. CDR3 in DNA: TGTGCCTGTACAGGAGGCTATGGCTACACCTTC.

The chain carries TRBV10-3 and TRBJ2-3, with 7 bases lining up with TRBD2. Trimming took 2 bases from V and 3 from J; bases not matched to a gene: 2. The CDR3 is made up of 14 amino acids. CDR1 and CDR2 from the germline V gene are ENHRY and SYGVKD. CDR3 loop: CAISERDYTDTQYF. The CDR3 DNA is TGTGCCATCAGTGAGAGGGACTATACAGATACGCAGTATTTT.

J is TRBJ2-7 and V is TRBV5-6; 8 nucleotides align to TRBD1. Per the germline V gene, CDR1 is SGHDT and CDR2 is YYEEEE. Losses at the gene ends were 5 bases for V and 3 bases for J; bases not matched to a gene: 4. This CDR3 is 13 amino acids long. CDR3 nucleotide sequence: TGTGCCAGCAGAGAGACAGGGGACTACGAGCAGTACTTC. Its protein is CASRETGDYEQYF.

This clone has more than one count but fewer than ten. The genes are TRBV29-1 and TRBJ2-7; D uncertain. The CDR3 is 12 residues long. Trimming cost V 0 bases and J 2 bases, with 5 bases left between them. The germline gives CDR1 SQVTM, CDR2 ANQGSEA. The CDR3 loop is CSVEDTTYEQYF. The CDR3, as DNA: TGCAGCGTTGAAGACACCACCTACGAGCAGTACTTC.

V and J are TRBV7-9 and TRBJ1-2; D uncertain. The CDR3 spans 12 residues. Trimming removed 5 bases at V and 4 bases at J, with 8 bases between. Germline V lookup: CDR1 SEHNR, CDR2 FQNEAQ (reference sequence). As DNA, the CDR3 is TGTGCCAGCAGCGAAGGAGGCTATGGCTACACCTTC. Translated: CASSEGGYGYTF. Full variable domain (missing parts from reference TRBV7-9 and TRBJ1-2): DTGVSQNPRHKITKRGQNVTFRCDPISEHNRLYWYRQTLGQGPEFLTYFQNEAQLEKSRLLSDRFSAERPKGSFSTLEIQRTEQGDSAMYLCASSEGGYGYTFGSGTRLTVV.

The chain combines TRBV30 with TRBJ1-1; no clear D gene. Trimming pared 0 bases from V and 0 bases from J, leaving 2 bases between. The CDR3 is made up of 12 amino acids. The germline CDR1 and CDR2 sequences are GTSNPN and SVGIG (reference sequence). The CDR3 protein is CAWSVVNTEAFF. In nucleotides, the CDR3 is TGTGCCTGGAGTGTAGTGAACACTGAAGCTTTCTTT. The whole variable domain, remainder taken from reference TRBV30 and TRBJ1-1, is SQTIHQWPATLVQPVGSPLSLECTVEGTSNPNLYWYRQAAGRGLQLLFYSVGIGQISSEVPQNLSASRPQDRQFILSSKKLLLSDSGFYLCAWSVVNTEAFFGQGTRLTVV.

This clone has only one observation. The chain employs TRBV27 and TRBJ2-1; D is ambiguous. V lost 6 bases and J 2 bases, leaving 14 bases between the germline ends. The CDR3 has 15 amino acids. Germline assignment: CDR1 MNHEY and CDR2 SMNVEV (reference sequence). The CDR3 DNA reads as TGTGCCAGCAGCCCGGCTATGGGAACCTACAATGAGCAGTTCTTC. Its protein product is CASSPAMGTYNEQFF.

The chain carries TRBV5-1 and TRBJ2-5; no clear D. Trimming took 0 bases from V and 0 from J, leaving 3 bases between them. This CDR3 is 13 amino acids long. The V gene's germline CDR1 is SGHRS and CDR2 YFSETQ. The CDR3 DNA reads as TGCGCCAGCAGCTTGGACTACCAAGAGACCCAGTACTTC. This sequence encodes CASSLDYQETQYF. The entire variable domain, with the rest obtained from reference TRBV5-1 and TRBJ2-5, is as follows: KAGVTQTPRYLIKTRGQQVTLSCSPISGHRSVSWYQQTPGQGLQFLFEYFSETQRNKGNFPGRFSGRQFSNSRSEMNVSTLELGDSALYLCASSLDYQETQYFGPGTRLLVL.

This chain uses TRBV30 with TRBJ1-1; D is undetermined. V was clipped by 0 bases and J by 0 bases, with 5 bases between them. Germline CDR1 GTSNPN, CDR2 SVGIG (reference sequence). The CDR3 covers 13 residues. CDR3 sequence (DNA): TGTGCCTGGAGTGTTAACATGAACACTGAAGCTTTCTTT. It specifies CAWSVNMNTEAFF.

The chain carries TRBV4-3 and TRBJ1-1; 7 nucleotides line up with TRBD1. The CDR3 has 13 residues. CDR1 LGHNA and CDR2 YSLEER come from the germline V gene. Trimming at V came to 4 bases and at J to 8 bases, leaving 7 bases not matched to a gene. The CDR3 sequence is CASSPERDREAFF. The CDR3 region has the DNA TGCGCCAGCAGCCCCGAGAGGGACAGAGAAGCTTTCTTT.

The chain carries TRBV6-5 and TRBJ2-1; the D gene is possibly TRBD2 (6 bases). CDR3 length equals 11 residues. The germline V and J ends were trimmed by 7 bases and 8 bases, with 9 bases remaining between them. Germline assignment: CDR1 MNHEY and CDR2 SVGAGI. The CDR3 reads CASTSGDEQFF. CDR3 DNA: TGTGCCAGCACTTCGGGGGATGAGCAGTTCTTC.

J is TRBJ1-1 and V is TRBV5-1; the D is unclear. The CDR3 runs to 14 residues. CDR1 and CDR2 from the germline V gene are SGHRS and YFSETQ. Trimming cost V 4 bases and J 0 bases, with 10 bases left between them. CDR3 nucleotide sequence: TGCGCCAGCAGCCACGGGAAGGTGAACACTGAAGCTTTCTTT. It is translated as CASSHGKVNTEAFF.

This chain connects TRBV30 to TRBJ2-7, with 12 bases that match TRBD2. V lost 4 bases and J lost 6; bases outside the gene matches: 10. This CDR3 region has 15 residues. Per the germline V gene, CDR1 is GTSNPN and CDR2 is SVGIG (reference sequence). CDR3 DNA: TGTGCCTGGACTAGCGGGGGGGCCAACTATCCCGAGCAGTACTTC. Amino acids: CAWTSGGANYPEQYF.

The rearrangement uses TRBV6-6 and TRBJ2-2, with D unclear. Germline V lookup: CDR1 MNHNY, CDR2 SVGAGI (reference sequence). Trimming shortened V by 4 bases and J by 4 bases, and 7 bases separated the two germline ends. This CDR3 spans 13 amino acids. In DNA form, the CDR3 reads TGTGCCAGCAGTTCATTGGGCACCGGGGAGCTGTTTTTT. It is translated as CASSSLGTGELFF.

V usage is TRBV27 and J usage is TRBJ2-7, with TRBD1 matching 7 bases. Unmatched junction bases numbered 9, after V lost 4 bases and J lost 0 bases. The CDR3 runs 16 residues. Per germline, CDR1 MNHEY and CDR2 SMNVEV (reference sequence). CDR3 protein: CASSYGTVTSSYEQYF. CDR3 bases: TGTGCCAGCAGTTACGGGACAGTTACTAGCTCCTACGAGCAGTACTTC.

The chain recombines TRBV7-2 with TRBJ2-7; D remains unclear. CDR3 length: 12 residues. Trimming left V 4 bases short and J 6 bases short, with 10 bases between. In germline, CDR1 is SGHTA, CDR2 FQGNSA. CDR3 DNA: TGTGCCAGCAGCTCCACCCTAGTCGAGCAGTACTTC. The encoded protein is CASSSTLVEQYF.

The V gene is TRBV30, the J gene TRBJ1-2; 12 bases line up with TRBD1. The CDR3 consists of 16 residues. Germline V lookup: CDR1 GTSNPN, CDR2 SVGIG (reference sequence). The CDR3 is CARKGTGGDLPYGYTF. CDR3 DNA sequence: TGTGCGCGGAAGGGGACAGGGGGCGATTTACCTTATGGCTACACCTTC.

The table lists this clone with a few counts. V is TRBV29-1 and J is TRBJ2-1, with 9 bases fitting TRBD2. Germline assignment: CDR1 SQVTM and CDR2 ANQGSEA. The length of the CDR3 is 15 residues. V lost 1 base, J lost 4 bases, and 5 bases stayed unmatched. The DNA of the CDR3 is TGCAGCGTTGAAGGGAGCGGGGGGCCGTACAATGAGCAGTTCTTC. Translating gives CSVEGSGGPYNEQFF.

A remark on this clone: Other DNA sequences in this specimen translate into the identical CDR3. The chain is built from TRBV29-1 and TRBJ2-7; D is unresolved. CDR1 and CDR2 (germline): SQVTM, ANQGSEA. The CDR3 length is 11 residues. The V and J ends lost 3 bases and 3 bases respectively, with 6 bases between them. This CDR3 is CSVDVGYEQYF. The CDR3 nucleotides read TGCAGCGTTGACGTGGGCTACGAGCAGTACTTC.

The gene calls are TRBV29-1 and TRBJ1-1, with D unclear. The CDR3 totals 14 residues. The germline CDR1 and CDR2 sequences are SQVTM and ANQGSEA. V lost 1 base to trimming and J lost 3 bases, with 12 bases between them. The CDR3 spells CSVEGKASDTEAFF. The CDR3 bases are TGCAGCGTTGAAGGGAAGGCCTCGGACACTGAAGCTTTCTTT.